These 10 T cell receptor beta chains came from one sample sequenced in a study of shared T cell receptors in the human thymus. Measured with immunoSEQ multiplex PCR; TCRdb has only the in-frame clones, and not every one. The sample carries about 380,000 clones, over 90% recorded once. Sequenced sample: thymocytes. Source of these receptors: a human donor.

V usage is TRBV18 and J usage is TRBJ2-3; 7 nucleotides match TRBD1. V was clipped by 3 bases and J by 1 base; unmatched bases: 7. Germline CDR1 KGHSH, CDR2 LQKENI. The CDR3 covers 16 residues. CDR3 protein: CASSPPTGKGTDTQYF. CDR3 nucleotide sequence: TGTGCCAGCTCACCGCCGACAGGGAAGGGCACAGATACGCAGTATTTT.

The V call is TRBV29-1, the J call TRBJ2-1, with TRBD2 matching over 7 bases. V shed 3 bases, J shed 4 bases, and the junction held 15 bases outside the gene matches. This CDR3 has 17 residues. Per the germline V gene, CDR1 is SQVTM and CDR2 is ANQGSEA. The CDR3 nucleotides read TGCAGCGTTGAGGGTAAACGTCTGGGACTACTATACAATGAGCAGTTCTTC. Its translation: CSVEGKRLGLLYNEQFF.

The chain carries TRBV7-6 and TRBJ1-3; the match to TRBD1 covers 8 bases. The V and J ends lost 6 bases and 4 bases, in that order; junction bases with no gene match: 5. Germline CDR1 reads SGHVS; CDR2 reads FNYEAQ. This CDR3 spans 14 amino acids. The CDR3 DNA is TGTGCCAGCAGGCGGGACAGGTGGGGAAACACCATATATTTT. It encodes CASRRDRWGNTIYF.

To note about this clone: One end of the junction does not line up with germline, which may come from a read error. The chain combines TRBV23-1 with TRBJ1-1, with 7 bases identical to TRBD1. TRBV23-1 is identified as an open reading frame with a role that is uncertain. The CDR3 extends over 12 amino acids. CDR3 loop: CASSQSVGQKIF. CDR3 bases: TGCGCCAGCAGTCAATCGGTGGGACAGAAGATCTTT.

The rearrangement uses TRBV7-2 and TRBJ2-1; TRBD2 matches 12 bases. Germline CDR1 and CDR2: SGHTA and FQGNSA. The V and J ends lost 8 bases and 6 bases, in that order; junction bases with no gene match: 11. The CDR3 extends over 16 amino acids. The DNA for the CDR3 is TGTGCCAGCCGAAGAGGGACTAGCGGGTATCCCAATGAGCAGTTCTTC. This gives the protein CASRRGTSGYPNEQFF.

The chain joins TRBV19 to TRBJ1-1, with D perhaps TRBD1 (5 bases). The germline CDR1 and CDR2 sequences are LNHDA and SQIVND (reference sequence). The CDR3 contains 15 residues. Trimming pared 3 bases from V and 0 bases from J, leaving 11 bases between. The CDR3 DNA reads TGTGCCAGTAGTATCGAGGGGTACCTGAACACTGAAGCTTTCTTT. Translating it yields CASSIEGYLNTEAFF.

J is TRBJ2-5 and V is TRBV7-3, with unresolved D. The germline V and J ends were trimmed by 2 bases and 7 bases, with 11 bases remaining between them. The CDR3 extends over 13 amino acids. Germline V gene data show CDR1 as SGHTA and CDR2 as FQGTGA. DNA of the CDR3: TGTGCCAGCAGCTTATTGCGCGCTGGGACCCAGTACTTC. Its protein is CASSLLRAGTQYF. Full variable domain (rest looked up from reference TRBV7-3 and TRBJ2-5): GAGVSQTPSNKVTEKGKYVELRCDPISGHTALYWYRQSLGQGPEFLIYFQGTGAADDSGLPNDRFFAVRPEGSVSTLKIQRTERGDSAVYLCASSLLRAGTQYFGPGTRLLVL.

This clone was detected once. The CDR3 sequence is CASSPPRVFYGYTF. The DNA of the CDR3 is TGTGCCAGCAGCCCCCCCCGGGTATTCTATGGCTACACCTTC. This chain joins TRBV9 and TRBJ1-2; D is ambiguous. Germline CDR1 is SGDLS and CDR2 is YYNGEE. The CDR3 contains 14 residues. Deletions cut 4 bases from V and 4 bases from J, with 14 bases between.

CDR3 DNA: TGTGCCAGCAGCTTTAAGGGCCAAGGTCGTGGTGGCTACACCTTC. Translation: CASSFKGQGRGGYTF. V gene TRBV7-2 combines with J gene TRBJ1-2; D remains ambiguous. This CDR3 has 15 residues. V lost 3 bases and J lost 7, with 18 bases in between. The germline gives CDR1 SGHTA, CDR2 FQGNSA.

The chain recombines TRBV5-6 with TRBJ2-1, with D perhaps matching TRBD1 or TRBD2 (5 bases each). The V gene's germline CDR1 is SGHDT and CDR2 YYEEEE. The CDR3 is 17 residues long. V lost 4 bases and J 6 bases, leaving 23 bases between the germline ends. DNA of the CDR3: TGTGCCAGCAGCCGCCTTACCCCCCGGTGGGGGAGCAATGAGCAGTTCTTC. Translated: CASSRLTPRWGSNEQFF.